This TCR beta chain derives from a study of blood T cell repertoires in COVID-19. Here immunoSEQ multiplex PCR was the method, and the copy in TCRdb shows in-frame clones only, minus some. The sample carries about 250,000 clones, 80% to 90% recorded once. Sequenced sample: peripheral blood. This TCR came from a man of 80 years or more with acute or convalescent COVID-19.

The CDR3 DNA reads TGTGCCAGCAGCTTGTTGAACGGGGGGGCTACCGGGGAGCTGTTTTTT. It codes for CASSLLNGGATGELFF. This chain uses TRBV5-4 with TRBJ2-2, with 8 bases lining up with TRBD2. The germline CDR1 and CDR2 sequences are SGHNT and YYREEE (reference sequence). This CDR3 has 16 residues. The J segment lost 5 bases and the V segment lost 1 base, leaving 7 bases of the junction unmatched. The whole variable domain, remainder taken from reference TRBV5-4 and TRBJ2-2, is ETGVTQSPTHLIKTRGQQVTLRCSSQSGHNTVSWYQQALGQGPQFIFQYYREEENGRGNFPPRFSGLQFPNYSSELNVNALELDDSALYLCASSLLNGGATGELFFGEGSRLTVL.